Here is one TCR beta chain with its context. The antigen remains unidentified. This entry belongs to a study of OX40 agonist ivuxolimab in advanced cancers. About the research overall: Dose-escalation patients' cancers were hepatocellular carcinoma, melanoma, renal cell or head and neck cancer. Study observations and caveats: Averaged across samples, CD8+ T cells carried more expanded clones than CD4+ did. Clonal expansion in partial responders at 0.1-3.0 mg/kg ranked among the lowest.

The assay was immunoSEQ multiplex PCR, and TCRdb's table has in-frame clones only and misses some. This sample carries about 51,000 clones, approximately 91% of them seen once, and the ten largest clones take roughly 3.6%. This sequence originates from an adult with an advanced solid tumor such as melanoma, head and neck, liver or kidney cancer. The sequenced sample was CD4+ or CD8+ T cells sorted from blood, obtained in a trial of the OX40 agonist ivuxolimab.

DNA for the CDR3: TGTGCCATTTCTAAACCGCAGAAGAACTCTGGAAACACCATATATTTT. This sequence encodes CAISKPQKNSGNTIYF. This chain uses TRBV10-3 with TRBJ1-3; D call uncertain. The CDR3 is made up of 16 amino acids. The germline CDR1 and CDR2 sequences are ENHRY and SYGVKD. The germline V and J ends were trimmed by 9 bases and 0 bases, with 18 bases remaining between them.